This TCR beta chain is drawn from a study of T cells in Graves' hyperthyroidism and ophthalmopathy. Study-wide points: Patients with ophthalmopathy were separated from those with stable hyperthyroidism by a 13 V-J model. Model-based prediction identified ophthalmopathy a median 6.5 months prior to its onset. Expanded thyroid clonotypes (above 0.001) were mostly also found in blood.

This clonotype has at least ten counts. The antigen is not known. The CDR3 is made up of 18 amino acids. Trimming took off 2 bases at V and 2 bases at J, with 18 bases between the two ends. Germline-derived CDR1 and CDR2 are SGHTA and FQGNSA. Amplified TCR beta CDR3 regions came from RNA transcripts. A first-round RT-PCR of the TCR CDR3 used the HTBI primer set. TCRdb independently ran MiXCR on the multiplex PCR reads; one entry per CDR3 protein. The sample consists of about 360,000 distinct CDR3 sequences, over 10% of them appearing once. Sequencing was carried out using blood. This clonotype originated in a woman aged 18 to 35 with Graves' hyperthyroidism. This rearrangement joins TRBV7-2 to TRBJ2-2; D gene unclear. The CDR3 spells CASSLIRVFLGNTGELFF. In nucleotides, the CDR3 is TGTGCCAGCAGCTTAATACGGGTCTTTCTGGGAAACACCGGGGAGCTGTTTTTT.